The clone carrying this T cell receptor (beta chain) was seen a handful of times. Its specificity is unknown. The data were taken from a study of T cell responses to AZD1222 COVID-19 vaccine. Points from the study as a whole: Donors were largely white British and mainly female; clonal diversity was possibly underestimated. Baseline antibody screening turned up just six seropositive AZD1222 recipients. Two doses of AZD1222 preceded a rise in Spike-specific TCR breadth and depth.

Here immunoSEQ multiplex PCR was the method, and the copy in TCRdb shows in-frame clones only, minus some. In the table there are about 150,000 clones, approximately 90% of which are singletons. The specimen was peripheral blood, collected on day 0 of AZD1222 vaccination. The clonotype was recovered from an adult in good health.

The CDR3 sequence is CASSQDRATNSPLHF. CDR3 DNA: TGTGCCAGCAGCCAAGATAGGGCAACTAATTCACCCCTCCACTTT. The gene calls are TRBV4-2 and TRBJ1-6; no reliable D call. The CDR3 consists of 15 residues. Trimming removed 0 bases from V and 6 bases from J, with 9 bases in between. Germline V gene lookup returns CDR1 LGHNA and CDR2 YNFKEQ.